These 31 T cell receptor beta chains were all obtained from the same sample, sequenced in a study of T cells in localized non-small cell lung cancer. This table comes from immunoSEQ multiplex PCR, and its TCRdb copy is limited to in-frame clones, with some not included. Of about 33,000 clones listed, roughly nine tenths are singletons. Here the sequenced sample was peripheral blood, taken before any cancer treatment. These receptors were obtained from a man aged 35 to 69 with stage I lung adenocarcinoma.

This rearrangement joins TRBV11-2 to TRBJ2-5; TRBD1 agrees at 9 bases. This CDR3 has 14 residues. Germline values: CDR1 SGHAT, CDR2 FQNNGV. J was trimmed by 6 bases and V by 4 bases; bases with no gene match: 6. The CDR3 DNA reads TGTGCCAGCAGCTCTCGGGACAGGGATCAGACCCAGTACTTC. Translating gives CASSSRDRDQTQYF.

V usage is TRBV14 and J usage is TRBJ2-3; D call uncertain. V was pared by 1 base and J by 10 bases, with 21 bases between. From germline, CDR1 is SGHDN and CDR2 FVKESK. CDR3 length equals 16 residues. As DNA, the CDR3 is TGTGCCAGCAGCCAAGGGGTCCCCGGTTCCAACCGTGCGCAGTATTTT. This encodes CASSQGVPGSNRAQYF.

The chain has TRBV7-9 and TRBJ2-2; D uncertain. This CDR3 comprises 13 residues. The V gene's germline CDR1 is SEHNR and CDR2 FQNEAQ (reference sequence). The V end was cut by 5 bases, the J end by 5 bases, with 9 bases between. The CDR3: CASSLTVTGELFF. The CDR3 DNA sequence: TGTGCCAGCAGCCTCACAGTAACCGGGGAGCTGTTTTTT.

The chain carries TRBV5-4 and TRBJ2-3; D is possibly TRBD2 (6 bases). Germline lookup yields CDR1 SGHNT and CDR2 YYREEE (reference sequence). Trimming took 1 base from V and 5 from J, leaving 20 bases between them. The CDR3 runs 17 residues. The CDR3 DNA reads as TGTGCCAGCAGCTTGAGATTTCGCGGGGCCCAGGGAGATACGCAGTATTTT. It is translated as CASSLRFRGAQGDTQYF.

This chain connects TRBV9 to TRBJ1-1; maybe TRBD1 (5 bases). Trimming removed 3 bases from V and 4 bases from J, with 10 bases in between. The CDR3 runs 13 residues. CDR1 and CDR2 from the germline V gene are SGDLS and YYNGEE. The CDR3 region is CASSGGRGTEAFF. The CDR3 coding sequence is TGTGCCAGCAGCGGGGGCCGCGGCACTGAAGCTTTCTTT.

The V gene is TRBV9, the J gene TRBJ1-6, with no clear D. The V gene's germline CDR1 is SGDLS and CDR2 YYNGEE. This CDR3 has 13 residues. Trimming removed 0 bases at V and 11 bases at J, with 9 bases between. CDR3 DNA: TGTGCCAGCAGCGTAGGTACATTGCCACCCCTCCACTTT. This encodes CASSVGTLPPLHF.

Only one count was recorded for this clone. This chain links TRBV5-4 with TRBJ1-2; perhaps TRBD1 as D (6 bases). The germline gives CDR1 SGHNT, CDR2 YYREEE (reference sequence). V lost 4 bases, J lost 7 bases, and 20 bases lay in between. The CDR3 covers 15 residues. The DNA of the CDR3 is TGTGCCAGCAGCCCCCGTGCAGGGGCAAGTATTGGCTACACCTTC. The encoded protein is CASSPRAGASIGYTF.

J is TRBJ1-1 and V is TRBV4-1, with D perhaps matching TRBD1 (6 bases). The CDR3 runs 15 residues. CDR1 and CDR2 (germline): MGHRA, YSYEKL. Trimming left V 3 bases short and J 5 bases short, with 16 bases between. The CDR3 loop is CASSQVQGQITEAFF. The CDR3 DNA reads as TGCGCCAGCAGCCAGGTCCAGGGACAAATAACTGAAGCTTTCTTT.

V is TRBV30 and J is TRBJ2-3; D not resolved. From germline, CDR1 is GTSNPN and CDR2 SVGIG (reference sequence). This CDR3 has 13 amino acids. The germline V and J ends were trimmed by 4 bases and 1 base, with 9 bases remaining between them. The CDR3 here is CAWTPQGTDTQYF. The CDR3 bases are TGTGCCTGGACGCCGCAGGGCACAGATACGCAGTATTTT.

This clone has a single count. The chain is built from TRBV5-1 and TRBJ2-6; D uncertain. Germline V gives CDR1 SGHRS, CDR2 YFSETQ. Trimming removed 2 bases from V and 0 bases from J, with 6 bases in between. The CDR3 runs to 15 residues. The CDR3 region is CASSFMNSGANVLTF. CDR3 coding DNA: TGCGCCAGCAGCTTTATGAACTCTGGGGCCAACGTCCTGACTTTC.

This clone was found a few times. The CDR3: CASSYTGVGYTF. The CDR3 nucleotides are TGTGCCAGCAGCTATACAGGGGTCGGCTACACCTTC. This chain joins TRBV11-2 and TRBJ1-2; 7 nucleotides agree with TRBD1. CDR1 is SGHAT and CDR2 is FQNNGV in the germline V gene. The J segment lost 8 bases and the V segment lost 4 bases, leaving 4 bases of the junction unmatched. The CDR3 is 12 residues long.

This clone was seen only once. V gene TRBV5-1 combines with J gene TRBJ1-4; D uncertain. Trimming pared 4 bases from V and 2 bases from J, leaving 12 bases between. The CDR3 covers 15 residues. The germline CDR1 and CDR2 sequences are SGHRS and YFSETQ. CDR3 sequence reads: CASSADGKTNEKLFF. CDR3 coding DNA: TGCGCCAGCAGCGCGGACGGGAAGACTAATGAAAAACTGTTTTTT.

The chain links TRBV13 to TRBJ2-2; D uncertain. V lost 2 bases and J 4 bases, leaving 14 bases between the germline ends. The germline CDR1 and CDR2 sequences are PRHDT and FYEKMQ (reference sequence). The CDR3 covers 16 residues. CDR3 sequence: CASSLFQGPGTGELFF. The CDR3 coding sequence is TGTGCCAGCAGCTTATTTCAAGGCCCGGGCACCGGGGAGCTGTTTTTT. The entire variable domain, with the rest obtained from reference TRBV13 and TRBJ2-2, is as follows: AAGVIQSPRHLIKEKRETATLKCYPIPRHDTVYWYQQGPGQDPQFLISFYEKMQSDKGSIPDRFSAQQFSDYHSELNMSSLELGDSALYFCASSLFQGPGTGELFFGEGSRLTVL.

The CDR3 sequence is CASSDRAQETQYF. For the CDR3, the DNA is TGTGCCAGTAGTGACAGGGCCCAAGAGACCCAGTACTTC. The rearrangement joins TRBV19 to TRBJ2-5; 7 positions match TRBD1. The V and J ends lost 5 bases and 1 base, in that order; junction bases with no gene match: 1. The CDR3 runs 13 residues. Germline CDR1 reads LNHDA; CDR2 reads SQIVND (reference sequence).

The rearrangement uses TRBV10-2 and TRBJ2-3; 8 bases line up with TRBD2. Germline V gene sequence: CDR1 WSHSY, CDR2 SAAADI. The CDR3 is made up of 12 amino acids. CDR3 sequence: CASGGPADTQYF. DNA of the CDR3: TGCGCTTCGGGGGGGCCCGCAGATACGCAGTATTTT.

The CDR3 spells CASSLLGQAPNQPQHF. CDR3 coding DNA: TGTGCCAGCAGCCTCCTCGGACAGGCCCCCAATCAGCCCCAGCATTTT. The chain uses TRBV27 and TRBJ1-5; 7 nucleotides line up with TRBD1. V gave up 6 bases and J gave up 3 bases; unmatched junction bases: 11. Germline loops: CDR1 MNHEY, CDR2 SMNVEV (reference sequence). The CDR3 has 16 residues.

The V gene is TRBV19, the J gene TRBJ1-5, with D hard to call. V was trimmed by 7 bases and J by 7 bases, leaving 14 bases between them. Per the germline V gene, CDR1 is LNHDA and CDR2 is SQIVND (reference sequence). The CDR3 loop spans 13 amino acids. CDR3 loop: CASTPGGGQPQHF. In nucleotides, the CDR3 is TGTGCCAGTACCCCAGGAGGAGGGCAGCCCCAGCATTTT.

This chain links TRBV7-2 with TRBJ1-2; D is possibly TRBD1 (5 bases). This CDR3 is 15 amino acids long. CDR1 and CDR2 from the germline V gene are SGHTA and FQGNSA. V lost 1 base to trimming and J lost 6 bases, with 15 bases between them. CDR3 coding DNA: TGTGCCAGCAGCTTAGGAGAAAGGGGCACAGATGGCTACACCTTC. Its protein product is CASSLGERGTDGYTF.

J is TRBJ2-7 and V is TRBV6-1; either TRBD1 or TRBD2 may supply D (6 bases each). This CDR3 region has 18 residues. Germline V CDR1 and CDR2: MNHNS, SASEGT. Between the trimmed V and J ends, which lost 2 bases and 3 bases, there was a span of 23 bases. The CDR3 bases are TGTGCCAGCAGTGAATTTATGGGGGGTTCAGGGGCAGGCTACGAGCAGTACTTC. Translation gives CASSEFMGGSGAGYEQYF.

The rearrangement links TRBV19 to TRBJ1-1; no firm D call. The ends were cut back, 6 bases at V and 5 bases at J, with 13 bases in the middle. The length of the CDR3 is 13 residues. Per germline, CDR1 LNHDA and CDR2 SQIVND (reference sequence). The DNA of the CDR3 is TGTGCCAGTAGCTCCGACCTGGGAACTGAAGCTTTCTTT. Protein: CASSSDLGTEAFF.

V and J are TRBV5-1 and TRBJ2-3; 11 bases agree with TRBD2. Germline CDR1 and CDR2: SGHRS and YFSETQ. With V trimmed by 0 bases and J by 0 bases, 6 bases remained unmatched. The CDR3 consists of 18 residues. CDR3 protein: CASSLELAGAQSTDTQYF. DNA for the CDR3: TGCGCCAGCAGCTTGGAACTAGCGGGGGCCCAAAGCACAGATACGCAGTATTTT.

CDR3 DNA: TGTGCCAGCAGTTCAAACAGGGGTTCCGGCACTGAAGCTTTCTTT. Protein product: CASSSNRGSGTEAFF. The chain recombines TRBV27 with TRBJ1-1, with 7 bases matching TRBD1. Germline V gene sequence: CDR1 MNHEY, CDR2 SMNVEV (reference sequence). There are 15 residues in the CDR3. After removal of 4 bases from V and 4 bases from J, the junction contained 9 bases not matched to a gene.

J is TRBJ2-5 and V is TRBV10-3; possibly TRBD1 for D (6 bases). The CDR3 spans 15 residues. Germline-derived CDR1 and CDR2 are ENHRY and SYGVKD. Trimming pared 3 bases from V and 2 bases from J, leaving 13 bases between. As DNA, the CDR3 is TGTGCCATCAGTGATGGGGGCCTCGTACAAGAGACCCAGTACTTC. Amino acid sequence: CAISDGGLVQETQYF.

The CDR3 loop is CASSYYTGAGTGELFF. In DNA form, the CDR3 reads TGCGCCAGCAGCTACTATACAGGGGCTGGCACCGGGGAGCTGTTTTTT. The gene calls are TRBV5-1 and TRBJ2-2; TRBD1 aligns across 7 bases. Germline V lookup: CDR1 SGHRS, CDR2 YFSETQ. This CDR3 has 16 amino acids. Trimming took 3 bases from V and 4 from J; bases not matched to a gene: 9.

The chain employs TRBV5-1 and TRBJ1-1; D might be TRBD1 (6 bases). Germline V gene sequence: CDR1 SGHRS, CDR2 YFSETQ. The V end was cut by 0 bases, the J end by 0 bases, with 9 bases between. The length of the CDR3 is 15 residues. For the CDR3, the DNA is TGCGCCAGCAGCTTGGCTGGACAGATGAACACTGAAGCTTTCTTT. It codes for CASSLAGQMNTEAFF.

This chain's CDR3 is CASSRPTRANNEQFF. Here the CDR3 DNA reads TGTGCCAGCTCACGGCCCACCCGCGCCAACAATGAGCAGTTCTTC. The chain couples TRBV18 to TRBJ2-1; D remains unclear. In germline, CDR1 is KGHSH, CDR2 LQKENI. The CDR3 contains 15 residues. V was pared by 4 bases and J by 5 bases, with 15 bases between.

The genes are TRBV5-6 and TRBJ1-2; no firm D call. Trimming removed 0 bases at V and 7 bases at J, with 4 bases between. Germline lookup yields CDR1 SGHDT and CDR2 YYEEEE. This CDR3 contains 11 residues. CDR3 sequence (DNA): TGTGCCAGCAGCTTGGGGACTGGCTACACCTTC. It codes for CASSLGTGYTF.

The chain uses TRBV4-1 and TRBJ1-2; no clear D gene. The CDR3 consists of 14 residues. Trimming cost V 0 bases and J 2 bases, with 7 bases left between them. CDR1 is MGHRA and CDR2 is YSYEKL in the germline V gene. The CDR3 protein is CASSQDNQNYGYTF. The CDR3 coding sequence is TGCGCCAGCAGCCAAGATAACCAGAACTATGGCTACACCTTC.

The rearrangement links TRBV6-1 to TRBJ1-5; D remains unclear. Trimming cost V 3 bases and J 6 bases, with 3 bases left between them. The CDR3 is made up of 11 amino acids. CDR1 is MNHNS and CDR2 is SASEGT in the germline V gene. Here the CDR3 DNA reads TGTGCCAGCAGTGAGGTTCAGCCCCAGCATTTT. Translated, it gives CASSEVQPQHF.

This chain links TRBV6-1 with TRBJ2-7; D tentatively fits TRBD1 or TRBD2 (5 bases each). The V gene's germline CDR1 is MNHNS and CDR2 SASEGT. This CDR3 is built from 16 residues. V lost 2 bases, J lost 3 bases, and 17 bases lay in between. In DNA form, the CDR3 reads TGTGCCAGCAGTGAACCCGGGACGGCGGGTCTCTACGAGCAGTACTTC. Translation gives CASSEPGTAGLYEQYF.

This chain joins TRBV6-6 and TRBJ1-4; a weak D match, TRBD1 (6 bases). The germline CDR1 and CDR2 sequences are MNHNY and SVGAGI (reference sequence). Trimming took off 0 bases at V and 6 bases at J, with 8 bases between the two ends. This CDR3 has 14 amino acids. CDR3 in amino acids: CASSYSAGDEKLFF. CDR3 nucleotide sequence: TGTGCCAGCAGTTACTCGGCAGGGGATGAAAAACTGTTTTTT.